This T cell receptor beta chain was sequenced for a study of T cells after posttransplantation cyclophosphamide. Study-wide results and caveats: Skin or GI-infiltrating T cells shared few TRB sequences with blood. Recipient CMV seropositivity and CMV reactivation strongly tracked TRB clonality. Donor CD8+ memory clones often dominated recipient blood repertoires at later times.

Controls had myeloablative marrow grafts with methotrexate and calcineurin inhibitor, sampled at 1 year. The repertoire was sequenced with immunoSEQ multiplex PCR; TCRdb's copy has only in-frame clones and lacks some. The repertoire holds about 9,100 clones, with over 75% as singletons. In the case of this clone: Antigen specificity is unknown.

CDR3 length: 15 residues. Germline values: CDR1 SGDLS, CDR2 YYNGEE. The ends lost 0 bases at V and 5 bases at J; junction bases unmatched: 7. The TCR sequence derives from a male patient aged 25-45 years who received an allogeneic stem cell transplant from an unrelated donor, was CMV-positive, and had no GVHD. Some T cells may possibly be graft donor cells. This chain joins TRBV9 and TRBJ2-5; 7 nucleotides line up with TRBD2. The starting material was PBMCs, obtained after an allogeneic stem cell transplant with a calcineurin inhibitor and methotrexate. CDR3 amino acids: CASSVAVRERETQYF. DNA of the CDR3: TGTGCCAGCAGCGTAGCTGTGCGGGAGAGGGAGACCCAGTACTTC.